This T cell receptor beta chain was recovered during a study of control samples from healthy donors and cancer patients. This CDR3 has 13 amino acids. Trimming removed 7 bases from V and 3 bases from J, with 10 bases in between. Per the germline V gene, CDR1 is SEHNR and CDR2 is FQNEAQ (reference sequence). TCRdb's copy holds only in-frame clones and misses some; the assay was immunoSEQ multiplex PCR. Of approximately 140,000 clones in the sample, roughly 92% are singletons; the top ten hold around 10%. Sequenced material: blood. The sequence derives from a man aged 25-45 years in good health. This sequence joins TRBV7-9 and TRBJ1-3; the D gene is possibly TRBD1 (5 bases). In DNA, the CDR3 is TGTGCCAGCATTGCAGGGTATGGAAACACCATATATTTT. Translating gives CASIAGYGNTIYF.